The present T cell receptor (beta chain) was sequenced within a study of blood T cell repertoires in COVID-19. The wider study: The analysed material was cDNA or gDNA that came from T cells, B-cell-depleted T cells, or PBMCs.

Sequencing was performed with immunoSEQ multiplex PCR; in TCRdb, only in-frame clones are kept and a portion is missing. In the table there are 150,000 to 200,000 clones, 90% of which are singletons. Germline V CDR1 and CDR2: LNHDA, SQIVND (reference sequence). The CDR3 has 12 amino acids. With 3 bases removed from V and 5 bases from J, the gap between germline ends came to 7 bases. This receptor was identified in a man aged 45-60 years with acute or convalescent COVID-19. The chain links TRBV19 to TRBJ1-2; D uncertain. Material: peripheral blood. The CDR3 nucleotides read TGTGCCAGTAGTATGAAGGAGTATGGCTACACCTTC. This sequence encodes CASSMKEYGYTF.